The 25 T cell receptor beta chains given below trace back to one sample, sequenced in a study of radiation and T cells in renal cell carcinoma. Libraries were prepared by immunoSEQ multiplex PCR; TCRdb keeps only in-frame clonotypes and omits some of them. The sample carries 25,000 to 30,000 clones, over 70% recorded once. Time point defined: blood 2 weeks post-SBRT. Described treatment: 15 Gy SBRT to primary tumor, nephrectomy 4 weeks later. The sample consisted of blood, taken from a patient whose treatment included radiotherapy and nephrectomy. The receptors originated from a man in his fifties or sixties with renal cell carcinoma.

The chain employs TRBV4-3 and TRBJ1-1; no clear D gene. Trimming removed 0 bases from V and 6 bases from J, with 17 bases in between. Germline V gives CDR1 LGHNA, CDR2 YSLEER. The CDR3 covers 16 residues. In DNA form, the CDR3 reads TGCGCCAGCAGCCAAGATACCGAAGGGAGAGGGTCTGAAGCTTTCTTT. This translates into CASSQDTEGRGSEAFF.

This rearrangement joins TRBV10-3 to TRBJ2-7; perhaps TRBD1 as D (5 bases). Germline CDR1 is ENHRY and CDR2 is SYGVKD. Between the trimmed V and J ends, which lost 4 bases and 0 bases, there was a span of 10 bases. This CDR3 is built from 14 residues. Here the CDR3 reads CAISGPGHSYEQYF. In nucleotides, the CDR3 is TGTGCCATCAGTGGGCCAGGACACTCCTACGAGCAGTACTTC.

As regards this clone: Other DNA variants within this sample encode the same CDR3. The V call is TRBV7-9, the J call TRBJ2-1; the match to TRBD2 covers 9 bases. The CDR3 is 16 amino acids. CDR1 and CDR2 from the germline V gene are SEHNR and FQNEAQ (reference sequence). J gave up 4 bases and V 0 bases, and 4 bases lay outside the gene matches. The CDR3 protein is CASSLALAGTYNEQFF. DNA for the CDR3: TGTGCCAGCAGCTTAGCCCTAGCGGGAACTTACAATGAGCAGTTCTTC.

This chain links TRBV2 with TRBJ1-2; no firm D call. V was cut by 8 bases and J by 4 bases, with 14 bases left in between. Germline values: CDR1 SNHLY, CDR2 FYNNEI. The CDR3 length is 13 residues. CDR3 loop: CASGIDPSYGYTF. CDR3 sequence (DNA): TGTGCCAGCGGAATCGACCCTAGCTATGGCTACACCTTC.

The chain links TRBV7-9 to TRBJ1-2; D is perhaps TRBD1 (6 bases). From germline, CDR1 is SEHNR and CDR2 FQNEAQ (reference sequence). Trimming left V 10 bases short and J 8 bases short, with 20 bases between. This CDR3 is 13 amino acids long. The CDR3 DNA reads TGTGCCACCCCACACATAGGGGGTGCGGGCTACACCTTC. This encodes CATPHIGGAGYTF.

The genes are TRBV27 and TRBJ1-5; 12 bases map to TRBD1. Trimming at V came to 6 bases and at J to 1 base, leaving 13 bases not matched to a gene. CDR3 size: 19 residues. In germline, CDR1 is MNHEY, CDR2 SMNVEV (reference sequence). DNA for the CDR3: TGTGCCAGCAGGATCGGGACAGGGGGCGAAGTAGGAAGCAATCAGCCCCAGCATTTT. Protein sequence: CASRIGTGGEVGSNQPQHF.

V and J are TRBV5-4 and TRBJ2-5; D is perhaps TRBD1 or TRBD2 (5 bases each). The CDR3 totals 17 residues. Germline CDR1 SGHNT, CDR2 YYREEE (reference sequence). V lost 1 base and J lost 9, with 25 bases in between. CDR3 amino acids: CASSLYAKRPGPPAQYF. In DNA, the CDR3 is TGTGCCAGCAGCTTGTACGCAAAAAGGCCGGGACCCCCTGCCCAGTACTTC.

The CDR3 coding sequence is TGCAGCGTTGAAGGGACGAGGGACAGGGGACCCTACGAGCAGTACTTC. It translates to CSVEGTRDRGPYEQYF. V usage is TRBV29-1 and J usage is TRBJ2-7; the match to TRBD1 covers 10 bases. The CDR3 extends over 16 amino acids. Trimming at V came to 1 base and at J to 2 bases, leaving 8 bases not matched to a gene. Germline V lookup: CDR1 SQVTM, CDR2 ANQGSEA.

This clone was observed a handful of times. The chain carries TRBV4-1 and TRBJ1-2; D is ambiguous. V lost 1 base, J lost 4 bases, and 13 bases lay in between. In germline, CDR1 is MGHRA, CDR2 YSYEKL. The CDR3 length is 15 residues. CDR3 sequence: CASSQVIGPGYGYTF. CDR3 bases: TGCGCCAGCAGCCAAGTTATCGGGCCCGGCTATGGCTACACCTTC.

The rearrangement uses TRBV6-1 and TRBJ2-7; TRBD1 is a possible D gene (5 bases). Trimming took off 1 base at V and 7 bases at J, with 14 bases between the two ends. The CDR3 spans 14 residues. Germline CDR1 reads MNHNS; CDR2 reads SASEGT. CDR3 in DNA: TGTGCCAGCAGTGAAGACCCAACAGGTCGGGAGCAGTACTTC. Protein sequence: CASSEDPTGREQYF.

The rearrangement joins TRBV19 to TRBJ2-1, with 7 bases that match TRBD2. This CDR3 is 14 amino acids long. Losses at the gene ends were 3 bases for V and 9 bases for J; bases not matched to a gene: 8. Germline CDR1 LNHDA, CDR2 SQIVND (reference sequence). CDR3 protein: CASSIMAGVVEQFF. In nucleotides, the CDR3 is TGTGCCAGTAGTATTATGGCGGGAGTCGTTGAGCAGTTCTTC.

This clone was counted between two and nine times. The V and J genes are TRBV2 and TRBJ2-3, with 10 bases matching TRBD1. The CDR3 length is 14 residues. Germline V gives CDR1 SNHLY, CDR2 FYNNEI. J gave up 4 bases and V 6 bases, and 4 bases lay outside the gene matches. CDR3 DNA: TGTGCCAGCAGGGACAGGGGGTCCGCAGATACGCAGTATTTT. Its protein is CASRDRGSADTQYF.

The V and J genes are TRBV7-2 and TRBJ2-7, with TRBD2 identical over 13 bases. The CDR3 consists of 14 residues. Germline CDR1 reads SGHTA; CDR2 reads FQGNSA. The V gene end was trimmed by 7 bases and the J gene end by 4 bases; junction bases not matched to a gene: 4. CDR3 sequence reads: CASNPTSGRYEQYF. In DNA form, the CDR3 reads TGTGCCAGCAACCCGACTAGCGGGAGGTACGAGCAGTACTTC.

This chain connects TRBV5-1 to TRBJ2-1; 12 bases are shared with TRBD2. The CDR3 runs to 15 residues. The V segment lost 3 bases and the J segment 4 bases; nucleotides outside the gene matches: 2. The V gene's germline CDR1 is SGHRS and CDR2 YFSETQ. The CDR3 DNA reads TGCGCCAGCAGCTGGGGGACTAGCGGGTACAATGAGCAGTTCTTC. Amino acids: CASSWGTSGYNEQFF.

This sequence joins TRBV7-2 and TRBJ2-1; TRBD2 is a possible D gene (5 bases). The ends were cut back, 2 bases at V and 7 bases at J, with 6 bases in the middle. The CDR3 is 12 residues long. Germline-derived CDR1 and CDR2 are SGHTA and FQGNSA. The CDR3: CASSLRTNEQFF. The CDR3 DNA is TGTGCCAGCAGCTTACGGACTAATGAGCAGTTCTTC.

The CDR3 coding sequence is TGTGCCAGCAGCTTGGTGCAGGGGAAAGGAGAGACCCAGTACTTC. It specifies CASSLVQGKGETQYF. The chain couples TRBV5-4 to TRBJ2-5; D possibly corresponds to TRBD1 (6 bases). The germline V gene has CDR1 SGHNT and CDR2 YYREEE (reference sequence). The V end lost 0 bases, the J end lost 4 bases, and 13 bases lay between the germline ends. The CDR3 is 15 amino acids.

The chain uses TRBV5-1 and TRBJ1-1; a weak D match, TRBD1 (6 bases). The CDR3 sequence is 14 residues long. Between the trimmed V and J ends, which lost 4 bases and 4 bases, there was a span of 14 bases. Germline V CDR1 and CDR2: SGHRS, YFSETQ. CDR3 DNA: TGCGCCAGCAGCCCGCAGGGGCAGGGCACTGAAGCTTTCTTT. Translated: CASSPQGQGTEAFF.

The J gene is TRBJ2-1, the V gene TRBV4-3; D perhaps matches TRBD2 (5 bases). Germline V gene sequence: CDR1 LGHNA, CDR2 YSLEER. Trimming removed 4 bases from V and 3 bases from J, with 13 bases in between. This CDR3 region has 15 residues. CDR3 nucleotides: TGCGCCAGCAGCCCGGACGGGAATCGCTACAATGAGCAGTTCTTC. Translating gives CASSPDGNRYNEQFF.

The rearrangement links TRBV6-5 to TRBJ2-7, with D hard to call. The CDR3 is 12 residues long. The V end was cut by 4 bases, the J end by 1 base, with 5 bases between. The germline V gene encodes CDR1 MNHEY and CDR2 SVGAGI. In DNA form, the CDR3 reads TGTGCCAGCAGTTTGAAGTCCTACGAGCAGTACTTC. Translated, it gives CASSLKSYEQYF.

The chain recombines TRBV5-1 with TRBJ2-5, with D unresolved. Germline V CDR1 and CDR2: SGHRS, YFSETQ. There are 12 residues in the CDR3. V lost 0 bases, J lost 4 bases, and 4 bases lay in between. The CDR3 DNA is TGCGCCAGCAGCTTGGTCCCAGAGACCCAGTACTTC. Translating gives CASSLVPETQYF.

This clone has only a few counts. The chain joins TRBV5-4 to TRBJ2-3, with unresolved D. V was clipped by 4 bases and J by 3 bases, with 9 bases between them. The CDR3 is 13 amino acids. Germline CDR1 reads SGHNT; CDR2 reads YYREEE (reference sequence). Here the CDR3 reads CASSGLKTDTQYF. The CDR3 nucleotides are TGTGCCAGCAGCGGCCTCAAAACAGATACGCAGTATTTT.

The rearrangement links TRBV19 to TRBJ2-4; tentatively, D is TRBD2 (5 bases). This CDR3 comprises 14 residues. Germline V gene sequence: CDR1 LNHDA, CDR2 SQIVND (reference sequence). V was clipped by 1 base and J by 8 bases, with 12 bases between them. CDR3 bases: TGTGCCAGTAGTATAGGGGCGGACTGGGACATTCAGTACTTC. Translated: CASSIGADWDIQYF. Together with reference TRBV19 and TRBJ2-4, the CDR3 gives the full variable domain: DGGITQSPKYLFRKEGQNVTLSCEQNLNHDAMYWYRQDPGQGLRLIYYSQIVNDFQKGDIAEGYSVSREKKESFPLTVTSAQKNPTAFYLCASSIGADWDIQYFGAGTRLSVL.

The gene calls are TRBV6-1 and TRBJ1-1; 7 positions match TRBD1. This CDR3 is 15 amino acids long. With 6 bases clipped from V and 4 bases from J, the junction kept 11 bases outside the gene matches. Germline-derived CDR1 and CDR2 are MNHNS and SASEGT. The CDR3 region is CASRKTGVGITEAFF. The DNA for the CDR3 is TGTGCCAGCAGAAAAACAGGGGTCGGAATCACTGAAGCTTTCTTT.

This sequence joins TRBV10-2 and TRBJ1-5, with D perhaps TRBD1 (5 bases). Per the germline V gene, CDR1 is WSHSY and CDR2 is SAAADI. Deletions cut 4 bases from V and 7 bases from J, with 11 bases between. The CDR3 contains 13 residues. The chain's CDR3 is CASSASQGQPQHF. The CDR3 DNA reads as TGCGCCAGCAGTGCGTCCCAGGGACAGCCCCAGCATTTT.

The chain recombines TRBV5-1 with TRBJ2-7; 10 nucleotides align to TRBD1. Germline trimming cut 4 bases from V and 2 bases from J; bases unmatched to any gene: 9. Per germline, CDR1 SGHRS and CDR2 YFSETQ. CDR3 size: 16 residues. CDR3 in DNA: TGCGCCAGCAGCATGGGACAGGGGTTCGCGACCTACGAGCAGTACTTC. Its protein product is CASSMGQGFATYEQYF.